This T cell receptor (beta chain) comes out of a study of neurological immune-mediated disorders. The table lists this clonotype with a few counts. Antigen: not known. Each TCR transcript was tagged with a 10-nucleotide random UMI during 5'RACE. Over 200 million TCR-beta sequences (from 15-18 subjects) were yielded by each sequencing run. TCRdb recomputed calls from the 5' RACE reads with MiXCR, one row per CDR3 protein. Altogether fewer than 90,000 distinct CDR3 sequences are present, approximately 10% being singletons, with the ten largest covering about 1.7%. Findings of the study overall: Private repertoires in all groups were suggested by the finding that expanded clones across subjects shared no CDR3 amino acid sequences.

V gave up 6 bases and J gave up 3 bases; unmatched junction bases: 6. There are 15 residues in the CDR3. Germline CDR1 and CDR2: MNHEY and SVGAGI. What was sequenced was PBMCs. The receptor was isolated from a man in his forties in good health. The chain has TRBV6-5 and TRBJ2-1; the match to TRBD1 covers 9 bases. The CDR3, as DNA: TGTGCCAGCAGAGCCGGGACAGGGATCTACAATGAGCAGTTCTTC. This codes for CASRAGTGIYNEQFF.